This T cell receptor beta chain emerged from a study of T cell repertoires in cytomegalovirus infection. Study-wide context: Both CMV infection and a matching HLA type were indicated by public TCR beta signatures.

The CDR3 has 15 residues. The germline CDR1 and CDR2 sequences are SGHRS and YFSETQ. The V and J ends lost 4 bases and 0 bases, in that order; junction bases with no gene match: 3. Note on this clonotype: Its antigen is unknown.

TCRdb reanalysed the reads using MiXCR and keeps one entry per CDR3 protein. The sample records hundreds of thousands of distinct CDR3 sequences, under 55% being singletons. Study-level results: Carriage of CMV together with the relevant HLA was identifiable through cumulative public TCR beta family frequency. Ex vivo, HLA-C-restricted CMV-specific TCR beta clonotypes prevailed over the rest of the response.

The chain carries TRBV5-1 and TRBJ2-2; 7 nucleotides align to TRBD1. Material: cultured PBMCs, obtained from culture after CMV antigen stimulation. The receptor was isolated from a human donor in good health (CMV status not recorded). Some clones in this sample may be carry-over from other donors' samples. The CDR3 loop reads CASSATGANTGELFF. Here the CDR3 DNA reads TGCGCCAGCAGCGCCACAGGGGCGAACACCGGGGAGCTGTTTTTT.